The present entry profiles one TCR beta chain with its context. No antigen is known for it. Base qualities are not recorded, but no much larger clone differs from it by a single base. The same CDR3 can be traced to other DNA sequences in this sample. The CDR3 contains 13 residues, cysteine and phenylalanine counted. The kept DNA is CDR3 alone, 39 bases in frame from the first base. CDR1 and CDR2 are drawn from the germline V gene: KGHSH, LQKENI. V and J are truncated by 3 bases and 0 bases respectively, leaving an intervening sequence of 6 bases. The data originate from a study of blood T cell repertoires in COVID-19 (dated by TCRdb to about 2020). Describing the broader study: Recovered participants in ImmuneRACE Cohort 3 were defined by two consecutive negative NP/OP PCR tests, clearance by a healthcare professional, or resolution of symptoms. HLA class I and class II types, where available, came from metadata supplied by the sample provider rather than from assay-based typing. The material from the prospective study consisted of cDNA or gDNA derived from T cells, B-cell-depleted T cells, or PBMCs. Samples from collaborators originated in the United States, Italy and Spain and spanned both the acute and convalescent phases of COVID-19. The repertoires were released in a freely available public database intended as a resource for research on the immune response to SARS-CoV-2. The dataset comprised deeply sampled blood TCRbeta repertoires from subjects exposed to, actively infected with, or recovered from COVID-19. The sample metadata nearly always contained a de-identified subject ID, COVID-19 status, age in years and sex. Samples came from the ongoing ImmuneRACE study (first 160 participants) plus 1,254 subjects from 6 global collaborators.

Participants in the prospective study were aged about 18 to 90 years, lived in about two dozen United States geographic areas, and enrolled through a virtual design. Cohort assignment in the prospective study relied on participant-reported clinical history from a screening survey and a study questionnaire. Mobile phlebotomists in the prospective study collected whole blood, serum and a nasopharyngeal or oropharyngeal swab from every participant. Prospective study participants could optionally give additional blood draws and questionnaires over an approximately two-month period. Before DNA extraction, blood samples from the prospective study were shipped at room temperature or frozen. The immunoSEQ Assay, a bias-controlled multiplex PCR, was used to amplify TCRbeta CDR3 regions from genomic DNA. Per the authors' processing: The number of nucleated cells in each sample was estimated by amplification of reference gene primers within the assay. To quantify the absolute abundance of each unique TCRbeta CDR3 rearrangement, sequence reads were collapsed and filtered. For each sample, productive Simpson clonality was calculated as the square root of Simpson's diversity index over productive rearrangements. Entries here come from immuneACCESS through TCRdb and include only in-frame sequences with V and J called. Some clones fail to appear in such tables; in the studies checked, an unresolved V gene covers under half of the shortfall, and the cause of the remainder is unknown. V and J calls and clone size are given by that table; D and trimming were obtained from the DNA. The sample table holds hundreds of thousands of clones, of which around 87% were seen once. Jointly, the top ten make up more than 1.5% of the sample.

Here is what the overall study found, with its caveats: Clinical and demographic metadata were provided uncurated, with the amount varying by source and participant.

The chain uses TRBV18 and TRBJ2-7; the D segment could be TRBD1, given 5 matching bases. Sequencing was carried out using PBMCs or T cells enriched from blood (not recorded which). This sequence was found in a middle-aged man in a cohort exposed to, infected with or recovered from COVID-19 (not recorded which). The sequenced DNA is TGTGCCAGCTCACCCGACAGCTCCTACGAGCAGTACTTC. Its translation reads: CASSPDSSYEQYF.